The 9 T cell receptor beta chains in this list originate from one sample, sequenced in a study of beta chain features in type 1 diabetes. The sequenced template was cDNA made from the entire isolated RNA. Sequencing used immunoSEQ multiplex PCR; TCRdb keeps in-frame clones, though not all of them. The table records approximately 330,000 clones, approximately 11% of them present only once. Sequenced input: naive CD4+ T cells from blood. The receptors here all came from a woman in her thirties in good health.

This clone has only a few counts. The V and J genes are TRBV29-1 and TRBJ1-4; D is uncertain. The CDR3 has 13 amino acids. Trimming shortened V by 5 bases and J by 3 bases, and 10 bases separated the two germline ends. CDR1 is SQVTM and CDR2 is ANQGSEA in the germline V gene. The CDR3 sequence is CSVPGSANEKLFF. The CDR3 DNA is TGCAGCGTTCCGGGGAGTGCTAATGAAAAACTGTTTTTT. Supplemented by reference TRBV29-1 and TRBJ1-4, the full variable domain reads SAVISQKPSRDICQRGTSLTIQCQVDSQVTMMFWYRQQPGQSLTLIATANQGSEATYESGFVIDKFPISRPNLTFSTLTVSNMSPEDSSIYLCSVPGSANEKLFFGSGTQLSVL.

The chain has TRBV27 and TRBJ2-5; D gene unclear. Trimming took 6 bases from V and 0 from J, leaving 8 bases between them. Germline V lookup: CDR1 MNHEY, CDR2 SMNVEV (reference sequence). The CDR3 length is 13 residues. CDR3 residues: CASRILDQETQYF. DNA for the CDR3: TGTGCCAGCAGAATTCTTGACCAAGAGACCCAGTACTTC.

This chain links TRBV6-1 with TRBJ2-1; 10 bases map to TRBD1. The CDR3 length is 13 residues. V dropped 3 bases and J dropped 10; count of bases not matched to a gene: 3. Germline lookup yields CDR1 MNHNS and CDR2 SASEGT. CDR3 residues: CASSDDRGLEQFF. CDR3 DNA sequence: TGTGCCAGCAGTGATGACAGGGGGCTGGAGCAGTTCTTC.

The chain carries TRBV10-3 and TRBJ2-7, with 11 bases identical to TRBD2. The CDR3 extends over 14 amino acids. The germline V gene encodes CDR1 ENHRY and CDR2 SYGVKD. V lost 7 bases, J lost 3 bases, and 5 bases stayed unmatched. CDR3 residues: CAINGLAGGYEQYF. The CDR3 DNA reads as TGTGCCATCAACGGACTAGCGGGCGGCTACGAGCAGTACTTC.

This chain joins TRBV18 and TRBJ1-1, with 8 bases aligning to TRBD1. Germline-derived CDR1 and CDR2 are KGHSH and LQKENI. The J segment lost 11 bases and the V segment lost 6 bases, leaving 11 bases of the junction unmatched. There are 13 residues in the CDR3. The CDR3 nucleotides read TGTGCCAGCTCGCCTGCCCGGGACAGGACTGCTTTCTTT. This sequence encodes CASSPARDRTAFF.

This clone was counted a few times. The CDR3 DNA follows: TGTGCCATCAACCGGGGAGGTCACCAAGAGACCCAGTACTTC. Residues: CAINRGGHQETQYF. J is TRBJ2-5 and V is TRBV10-3; maybe TRBD2 (6 bases). V gave up 7 bases and J gave up 0 bases, with 12 bases separating them. Germline CDR1 and CDR2: ENHRY and SYGVKD. CDR3 length: 14 residues.

The sample holds a few counts of this clone. The chain links TRBV30 to TRBJ1-2; 9 bases are a match to TRBD1. This CDR3 is built from 13 residues. Germline CDR1 GTSNPN, CDR2 SVGIG (reference sequence). V gave up 5 bases and J gave up 2 bases; unmatched junction bases: 3. CDR3 region: CAWGGQGNYGYTF. The CDR3 nucleotides are TGTGCCTGGGGGGGACAGGGAAACTATGGCTACACCTTC.

This chain connects TRBV7-6 to TRBJ2-7, with 8 positions matching TRBD1. V shed 3 bases, J shed 3 bases, and the junction held 13 bases outside the gene matches. Per the germline V gene, CDR1 is SGHVS and CDR2 is FNYEAQ. The CDR3 length is 17 residues. CDR3 sequence reads: CASSFAYQGATVYEQYF. Here the CDR3 DNA reads TGTGCCAGCAGCTTCGCCTATCAGGGGGCTACAGTCTACGAGCAGTACTTC.

The rearrangement joins TRBV10-3 to TRBJ2-1; the match to TRBD2 covers 7 bases. CDR1 is ENHRY, CDR2 SYGVKD, per germline. The CDR3 runs to 16 residues. Trimming took 5 bases from V and 8 from J; bases not matched to a gene: 15. The chain's CDR3 is CAISTNRDYQIDEQFF. CDR3 bases: TGTGCCATCAGTACGAACCGGGACTATCAGATCGATGAGCAGTTCTTC.